Listed here is a single TCR beta chain. Assay: immunoSEQ multiplex PCR; the TCRdb copy retains only in-frame clones and omits some. There are 55,000 to 75,000 clones in the sample; around 93% occur only once, and approximately 4.5% lies in the top ten. This entry is derived from a study of technical replicates of blood from a handful of donors. The sequencing input was PBMCs. This receptor was taken from a human donor in good health. Some clones in this sample may be carry-over from other donors' samples.

DNA of the CDR3: TGCAGCGTTCGGACTAGCGGGAGCCGGGGCGAGCAGTACTTC. Amino acid sequence: CSVRTSGSRGEQYF. This rearrangement joins TRBV29-1 to TRBJ2-7; 13 bases agree with TRBD2. The CDR3 has 14 residues. Looked up from germline, CDR1 is SQVTM and CDR2 is ANQGSEA. V gave up 5 bases and J gave up 6 bases; unmatched junction bases: 7.